The entry below gives a single T cell receptor (beta chain) sequence along with its context. In germline, CDR1 is GTSNPN, CDR2 SVGIG (reference sequence). The CDR3 spans 14 residues. Trimming cost V 3 bases and J 3 bases, with 12 bases left between them. This specimen comes from a study of technical replicates of blood from a handful of donors. TCRdb's table, derived via immunoSEQ multiplex PCR, lists solely in-frame clones and lacks some. The sample contains around 80,000 clones, around 94% of which appear only once. The J gene is TRBJ1-5, the V gene TRBV30; D is perhaps TRBD1 (5 bases). The TCR comes from a human donor in good health. The material sequenced was T cells isolated from PBMCs. Written as DNA, the CDR3 is TGTGCCTGGAGGGGGGGAGGGGCCAATCAGCCCCAGCATTTT. It is translated as CAWRGGGANQPQHF.